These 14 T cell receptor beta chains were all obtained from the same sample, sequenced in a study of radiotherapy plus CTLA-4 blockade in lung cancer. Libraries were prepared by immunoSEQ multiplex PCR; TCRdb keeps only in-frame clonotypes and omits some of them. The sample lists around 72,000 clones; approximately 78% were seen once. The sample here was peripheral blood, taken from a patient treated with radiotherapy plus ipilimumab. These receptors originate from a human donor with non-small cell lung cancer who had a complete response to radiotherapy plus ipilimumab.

The DNA of the CDR3 is TGTGCCAGCAGTGGGGGTTTAGCGGGAGTCCTTGAGACCCAGTACTTC. As protein: CASSGGLAGVLETQYF. The chain carries TRBV6-6 and TRBJ2-5; 9 nucleotides align to TRBD2. The junction had 12 bases not matched to a gene; V was cut back by 5 bases and J by 5 bases. The length of the CDR3 is 16 residues. Germline loops: CDR1 MNHNY, CDR2 SVGAGI (reference sequence).

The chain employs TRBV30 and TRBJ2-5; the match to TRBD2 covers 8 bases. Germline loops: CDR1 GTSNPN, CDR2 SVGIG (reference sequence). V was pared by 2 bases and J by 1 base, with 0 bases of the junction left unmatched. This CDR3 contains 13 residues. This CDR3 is CAWSRGGQETQYF. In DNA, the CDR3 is TGTGCCTGGAGTCGGGGGGGCCAAGAGACCCAGTACTTC.

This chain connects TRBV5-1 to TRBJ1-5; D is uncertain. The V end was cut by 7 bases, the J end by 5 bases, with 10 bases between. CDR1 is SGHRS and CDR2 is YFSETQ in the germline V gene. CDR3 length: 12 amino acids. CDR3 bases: TGCGCCAGCCGGTGGGTTTATCAGCCCCAGCATTTT. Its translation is CASRWVYQPQHF.

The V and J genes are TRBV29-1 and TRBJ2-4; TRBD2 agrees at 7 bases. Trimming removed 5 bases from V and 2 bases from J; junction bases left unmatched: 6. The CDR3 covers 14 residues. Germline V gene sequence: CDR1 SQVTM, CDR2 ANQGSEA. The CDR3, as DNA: TGCAGCGTTAGCCGGGGACTAACCAAAAACATTCAGTACTTC. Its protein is CSVSRGLTKNIQYF.

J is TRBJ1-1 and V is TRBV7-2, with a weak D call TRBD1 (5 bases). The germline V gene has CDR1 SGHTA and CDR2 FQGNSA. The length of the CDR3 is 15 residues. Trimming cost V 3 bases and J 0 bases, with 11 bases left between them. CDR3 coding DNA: TGTGCCAGCAGCTTTGGACACGCCCTGAACACTGAAGCTTTCTTT. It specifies CASSFGHALNTEAFF.

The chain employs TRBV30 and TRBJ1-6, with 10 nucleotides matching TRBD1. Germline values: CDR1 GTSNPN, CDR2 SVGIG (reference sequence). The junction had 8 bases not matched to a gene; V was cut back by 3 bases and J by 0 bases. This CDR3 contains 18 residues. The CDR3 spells CAWSLGQGVFSYNSPLHF. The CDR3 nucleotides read TGTGCCTGGAGCCTAGGACAGGGGGTCTTCTCCTATAATTCACCCCTCCACTTT.

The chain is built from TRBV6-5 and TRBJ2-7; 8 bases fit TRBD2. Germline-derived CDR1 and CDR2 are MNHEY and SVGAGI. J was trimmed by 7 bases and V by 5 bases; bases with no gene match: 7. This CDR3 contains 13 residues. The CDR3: CASSEVGGGEQYF. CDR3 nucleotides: TGTGCCAGCAGTGAAGTAGGCGGGGGGGAGCAGTACTTC.

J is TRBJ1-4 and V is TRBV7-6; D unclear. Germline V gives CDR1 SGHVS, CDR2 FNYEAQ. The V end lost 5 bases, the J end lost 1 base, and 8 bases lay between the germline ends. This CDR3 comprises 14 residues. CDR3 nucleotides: TGTGCCAGCAGCCGAGCGTTAACTAATGAAAAACTGTTTTTT. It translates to CASSRALTNEKLFF. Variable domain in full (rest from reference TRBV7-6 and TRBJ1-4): GAGVSQSPRYKVTKRGQDVALRCDPISGHVSLYWYRQALGQGPEFLTYFNYEAQQDKSGLPNDRFSAERPEGSISTLTIQRTEQRDSAMYRCASSRALTNEKLFFGSGTQLSVL.

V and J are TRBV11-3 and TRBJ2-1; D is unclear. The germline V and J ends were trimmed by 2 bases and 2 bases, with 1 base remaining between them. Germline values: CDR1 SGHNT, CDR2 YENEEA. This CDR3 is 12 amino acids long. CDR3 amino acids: CASSLTYNEQFF. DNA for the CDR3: TGTGCCAGCAGCTTAACCTACAATGAGCAGTTCTTC.

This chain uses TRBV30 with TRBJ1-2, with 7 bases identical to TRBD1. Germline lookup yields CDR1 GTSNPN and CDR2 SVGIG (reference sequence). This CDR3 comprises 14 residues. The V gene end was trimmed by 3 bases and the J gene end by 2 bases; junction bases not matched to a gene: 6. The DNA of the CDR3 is TGTGCCTGGAGGCAAAGAGGGGGCAACTATGGCTACACCTTC. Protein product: CAWRQRGGNYGYTF.

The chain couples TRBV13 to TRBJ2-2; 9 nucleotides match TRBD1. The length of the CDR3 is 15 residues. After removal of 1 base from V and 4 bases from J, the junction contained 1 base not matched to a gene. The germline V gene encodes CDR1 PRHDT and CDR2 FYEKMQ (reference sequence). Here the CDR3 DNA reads TGTGCCAGCAGCTTAGAACAGGGGGCCACCGGGGAGCTGTTTTTT. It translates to CASSLEQGATGELFF.

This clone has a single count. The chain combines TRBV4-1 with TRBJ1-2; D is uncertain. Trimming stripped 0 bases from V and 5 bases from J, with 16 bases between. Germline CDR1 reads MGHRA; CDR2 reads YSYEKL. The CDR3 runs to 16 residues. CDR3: CASSQDDRDVGYGYTF. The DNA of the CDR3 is TGCGCCAGCAGCCAAGATGACCGCGACGTTGGGTATGGCTACACCTTC.

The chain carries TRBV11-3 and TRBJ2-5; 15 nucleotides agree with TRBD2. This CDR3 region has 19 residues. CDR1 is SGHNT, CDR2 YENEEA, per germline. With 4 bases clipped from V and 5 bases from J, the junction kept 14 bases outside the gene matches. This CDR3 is CASSSHFGLAGGPLETQYF. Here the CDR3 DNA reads TGTGCCAGCAGCTCTCACTTTGGACTAGCGGGAGGGCCGTTGGAGACCCAGTACTTC.

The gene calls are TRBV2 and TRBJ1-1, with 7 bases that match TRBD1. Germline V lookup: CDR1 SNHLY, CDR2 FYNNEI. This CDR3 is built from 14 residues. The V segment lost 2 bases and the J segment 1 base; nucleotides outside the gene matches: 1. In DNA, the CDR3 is TGTGCCAGCAGTGAATCAGGGGGGAACACTGAAGCTTTCTTT. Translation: CASSESGGNTEAFF.